These T cell receptor beta chains were read from a single sample in a study of Graves' ophthalmopathy and Graves' hyperthyroidism. TCRdb re-called the multiplex PCR reads through MiXCR, storing one row per CDR3 protein. The table lists about 590,000 distinct CDR3 sequences, about two fifths of them singletons, with roughly 4.5% in the top ten. Sequenced sample: peripheral blood or thyroid tissue (not recorded which). These receptors were collected from an adult man with Graves' hyperthyroidism. Both conserved end residues are part of each CDR3. D genes are given only for firm matches. Size values are once, few and many counts, or a class for expanded clones, and some rows have none.

V	J	D	size	CDR3	DNA
TRBV7-2	TRBJ2-7	NA	NA	CASSLDSGDPRGEQYF	TGTGCCAGCAGCTTAGATTCAGGGGACCCCCGGGGCGAGCAGTACTTC
TRBV24-1	TRBJ2-7	TRBD2	once	CATSDDHSGGPDEQYF	TGTGCCACCAGTGACGACCATAGCGGGGGGCCGGACGAGCAGTACTTC
TRBV5-1	TRBJ1-2	TRBD1	many	CASSLDGQGDYGYTF	TGCGCCAGCAGCTTGGATGGACAGGGTGACTATGGCTACACCTTC
TRBV20-1	TRBJ1-1	NA	few	CSARVEGSSEAFF	TGCAGTGCTAGAGTCGAGGGGAGCAGTGAAGCTTTCTTT
TRBV12-3/TRBV12-4	TRBJ2-4	NA	once	CASTVGAKNIQYF	TGTGCCAGCACCGTTGGGGCCAAAAACATTCAGTACTTC
TRBV7-3	TRBJ2-1	TRBD2	few	CASSLTSGGGGEQFF	TGTGCCAGCAGCTTAACGAGCGGGGGGGGCGGTGAGCAGTTCTTC
TRBV5-5	TRBJ1-2	NA	NA	CASSLGPGRTSGGYTF	TGTGCCAGCAGCTTGGGGCCAGGACGGACCTCGGGTGGCTACACCTTC
TRBV29-1	TRBJ2-2	NA	many	CSVEGPKENTGELFF	TGCAGCGTTGAAGGGCCGAAAGAGAACACCGGGGAGCTGTTTTTT
TRBV29-1	TRBJ1-5	NA	NA	CSSSTSGVQPQHF	TGCAGCAGTTCCACGTCGGGGGTTCAGCCCCAGCATTTT
TRBV20-1	TRBJ1-4	TRBD1	many	CSARETGGEKLFF	TGCAGTGCTAGAGAGACAGGGGGGGAAAAACTGTTTTTT
TRBV4-1	TRBJ2-7	NA	NA	CASSQQMAGLVSYEQYF	TGCGCCAGCAGCCAACAGATGGCGGGATTAGTCTCCTACGAGCAGTACTTC
TRBV5-1	TRBJ2-7	TRBD1	many	CASSLEGQGSYEQYF	TGTGCCAGCAGCTTAGAGGGACAGGGTTCCTACGAGCAGTACTTC
TRBV6-1	TRBJ2-6	NA	many	CASCLTGANVLTF	TGTGCCAGCTGTCTCACTGGGGCCAACGTCCTGACTTTC
TRBV18	TRBJ1-5	NA	NA	CASSPAQSNQPQHF	TGTGCCAGCTCACCGGCGCAGTCCAATCAGCCCCAGCATTTT
TRBV7-8	TRBJ2-5	TRBD2	many	CASSLETAGGLADQETQYF	TGTGCCAGCAGCTTAGAAACGGCGGGGGGACTAGCGGACCAAGAGACCCAGTACTTC
TRBV20-1	TRBJ2-7	NA	many	CSARDSGEQYF	TGCAGTGCTAGAGATAGCGGCGAGCAGTACTTC